These 18 T cell receptor beta chains were all obtained from the same sample, sequenced in a study of identical twins. MiXCR was run by TCRdb on the 5' RACE reads, yielding one entry per CDR3 protein. The repertoire consists of about 1.7 million distinct CDR3 sequences, with about 32% occurring once and the leading ten covering about 0.27%. The sample comprised cord blood. Every receptor here comes from a newborn girl in good health.

At least ten counts were recorded for this clonotype. At one end the junction does not follow the germline gene, possibly because of a read error. The rearrangement links TRBV5-1 to TRBJ2-1, with a tentative D call TRBD2 (5 bases). Germline V CDR1 and CDR2: SGHRS, YFSETQ. This CDR3 is built from 14 residues. CDR3 amino acids: CASSLEAGYNEQFF. The CDR3 region has the DNA TGTGCCAGCAGCTTGGAGGCTGGCTACAATGAGCAGTTCTTC.

The chain combines TRBV20-1 with TRBJ2-2; maybe TRBD2 (6 bases). Germline-derived CDR1 and CDR2 are DFQATT and SNEGSKA (reference sequence). Trimming pared 7 bases from V and 4 bases from J, leaving 10 bases between. There are 12 residues in the CDR3. CDR3: CSGRDFTGELFF. The DNA for the CDR3 is TGCAGTGGAAGGGACTTCACCGGGGAGCTGTTTTTT.

This clonotype was counted between two and nine times. This chain joins TRBV27 and TRBJ1-6, with TRBD1 identical over 9 bases. Germline trimming cut 3 bases from V and 7 bases from J; bases unmatched to any gene: 7. CDR3 length equals 16 residues. CDR1 is MNHEY and CDR2 is SMNVEV in the germline V gene (reference sequence). DNA for the CDR3: TGTGCCAGCAGTTTGCCCTACAGGGGGCCCAATTCACCCCTCCACTTT. Translated: CASSLPYRGPNSPLHF.

The genes are TRBV6-1 and TRBJ2-1, with TRBD2 as a possible D gene (7 bases). Germline-derived CDR1 and CDR2 are MNHNS and SASEGT. The length of the CDR3 is 17 residues. Trimming pared 2 bases from V and 9 bases from J, leaving 23 bases between. The CDR3 region has the DNA TGTGCCAGCAGTGAAAGGTCGGCCGGGGGGCGGGTCCGTGAGCAGTTCTTC. It encodes CASSERSAGGRVREQFF.

The V gene is TRBV20-1, the J gene TRBJ1-6, with 7 nucleotides matching TRBD1. The CDR3 loop spans 12 amino acids. The ends lost 3 bases at V and 10 bases at J; junction bases unmatched: 3. Germline V lookup: CDR1 DFQATT, CDR2 SNEGSKA (reference sequence). CDR3 nucleotides: TGCAGTGCTAGTAGACAGGGATCACCCCTCCACTTT. It encodes CSASRQGSPLHF.

The CDR3 is CSARDGTSGNADTQYF. The CDR3 nucleotides read TGCAGTGCTAGAGATGGGACTAGCGGGAATGCAGATACGCAGTATTTT. The V and J genes are TRBV20-1 and TRBJ2-3; TRBD2 aligns across 13 bases. The germline V gene encodes CDR1 DFQATT and CDR2 SNEGSKA (reference sequence). The trim removed 0 bases at V and 4 bases at J, leaving 4 bases unmatched. This CDR3 is 16 amino acids long.

This clonotype was found once. The chain couples TRBV24-1 to TRBJ1-5, with TRBD1 as a possible D gene (5 bases). The V and J ends lost 9 bases and 7 bases respectively, with 18 bases between them. The germline gives CDR1 KGHDR, CDR2 SFDVKD. The CDR3 is made up of 14 amino acids. In DNA, the CDR3 is TGTGCCACCGGTGGCCCCGAGGGGCGGCAGCCCCAGCATTTT. Its protein product is CATGGPEGRQPQHF.

This clonotype has only a few counts. This rearrangement joins TRBV28 to TRBJ1-4; 7 bases line up with TRBD1. The CDR3 has 15 amino acids. Germline V lookup: CDR1 MDHEN, CDR2 SYDVKM. V shed 6 bases and J 4 bases; nucleotides not matched to a gene: 8. In nucleotides, the CDR3 is TGTGCCAGCAGCCTCTGGACAGGTTTTAATGAAAAACTGTTTTTT. This gives the protein CASSLWTGFNEKLFF.

The rearrangement links TRBV20-1 to TRBJ1-4; D might be TRBD1 (6 bases). In germline, CDR1 is DFQATT, CDR2 SNEGSKA (reference sequence). V lost 3 bases and J 3 bases, leaving 14 bases between the germline ends. The CDR3 has 15 amino acids. CDR3 sequence: CSASYRAGPNEKLFF. CDR3 sequence (DNA): TGCAGTGCTAGTTACAGGGCCGGCCCTAATGAAAAACTGTTTTTT.

This clonotype turned up a few times. This sequence joins TRBV28 and TRBJ2-6; 8 nucleotides line up with TRBD1. The CDR3 loop spans 18 amino acids. Trimming took 1 base from V and 2 from J; bases not matched to a gene: 7. Germline CDR1 and CDR2: MDHEN and SYDVKM. CDR3 DNA: TGTGCCAGCAGTTTATATTGGACAGGGAAGGCTGGGGCCAACGTCCTGACTTTC. It encodes CASSLYWTGKAGANVLTF.

This chain connects TRBV5-5 to TRBJ1-6; D gene unclear. Germline CDR1 SGHKS, CDR2 YYEKEE (reference sequence). Trimming cost V 4 bases and J 2 bases, with 10 bases left between them. The CDR3 runs 15 residues. The CDR3, as DNA: TGTGCCAGCAGCCTTTGGTCCCCCTATAATTCACCCCTCCACTTT. Translating gives CASSLWSPYNSPLHF.

As concerns this clonotype: The junction differs from germline at one of its ends, possibly a read error. This chain uses TRBV20-1 with TRBJ2-4; a weak D match, TRBD1 (5 bases). The CDR3 runs 15 residues. From germline, CDR1 is DFQATT and CDR2 SNEGSKA (reference sequence). This CDR3 reads CSASFPARAKNIRYF. The DNA of the CDR3 is TGCAGTGCTAGCTTCCCCGCCAGGGCGAAAAACATTCGGTACTTC.

The rearrangement links TRBV7-2 to TRBJ2-7; maybe TRBD2 (6 bases). This CDR3 contains 16 residues. Germline CDR1 and CDR2: SGHTA and FQGNSA. V gave up 2 bases and J gave up 1 base, with 15 bases separating them. CDR3 in DNA: TGTGCCAGCAGCTTATCGGCGGGAAGCTATTCCTACGAGCAGTACTTC. This encodes CASSLSAGSYSYEQYF.

This clonotype has only a few counts. V gene TRBV13 combines with J gene TRBJ1-1; possible D gene TRBD1, 6 bases. The CDR3 has 14 amino acids. V was cut by 8 bases and J by 3 bases, with 16 bases left in between. CDR1 PRHDT and CDR2 FYEKMQ come from the germline V gene (reference sequence). CDR3 protein: CASAGRGSDTEAFF. The CDR3 coding sequence is TGTGCCAGCGCCGGCAGGGGCTCGGACACTGAAGCTTTCTTT. The variable domain in full, with the rest retrieved from reference TRBV13 and TRBJ1-1, is AAGVIQSPRHLIKEKRETATLKCYPIPRHDTVYWYQQGPGQDPQFLISFYEKMQSDKGSIPDRFSAQQFSDYHSELNMSSLELGDSALYFCASAGRGSDTEAFFGQGTRLTVV.

The gene calls are TRBV2 and TRBJ2-5; TRBD2 agrees at 7 bases. V shed 3 bases, J shed 2 bases, and the junction held 9 bases outside the gene matches. The germline CDR1 and CDR2 sequences are SNHLY and FYNNEI. CDR3 length: 16 residues. The CDR3 DNA reads TGTGCCAGCAGTGAGAAGCGGGACTATAAACAAGAGACCCAGTACTTC. It specifies CASSEKRDYKQETQYF.

This clonotype was recorded a few times. The chain employs TRBV21-1 and TRBJ2-7. TRBV21-1 is an annotated pseudogene. The length of the CDR3 is 14 residues. The CDR3 DNA reads TGTGCCAGCAGCAAAGCGGCCAGGACCTACGAGCAGTACTTC. Translated: CASSKAARTYEQYF.

The rearrangement joins TRBV7-9 to TRBJ2-7; D unclear. The CDR3 runs 16 residues. CDR1 and CDR2 from the germline V gene are SEHNR and FQNEAQ (reference sequence). V gave up 5 bases and J gave up 2 bases, with 19 bases separating them. The DNA of the CDR3 is TGTGCCAGCAGCACTACTATCCGGGCCACTCCCTACGAGCAGTACTTC. This translates into CASSTTIRATPYEQYF.

On this clonotype itself: The junction departs from the called germline gene at one end, perhaps through a read error. The chain carries TRBV15 and TRBJ1-6; D may be TRBD1 (5 bases). This CDR3 has 13 amino acids. The germline V gene encodes CDR1 LNHNV and CDR2 YYDKDF (reference sequence). In nucleotides, the CDR3 is TGTGCCACCAGCGAACTTCAGGGTTCACCCCCCCACTTT. Translated: CATSELQGSPPHF.